This T cell receptor beta chain was captured by sequencing in a study of cytomegalovirus exposure and HLA in healthy donors. General study findings and limits: According to the study, roughly 160 TCR beta chains were cytomegalovirus-associated. Sequencing likely produced, as an artifact, a cluster of highly shared sequence variants.

Primers included in the PCR were 60 Vbeta and 13 Jbeta primers. In the authors' methods: In a later analysis, of tens of millions of unique beta chains, 9 million to 11 million appeared in at least two donors. Using immunoSEQ multiplex PCR, the repertoire was profiled, and TCRdb retains in-frame clones only, with some absent. Clonal size and the V and J genes are those of that table, whereas D and trimming came from the DNA. The sample's table shows approximately 70,000 clones. On this clone itself: What it binds is unknown.

CDR1 SGHDN and CDR2 FVKESK come from the germline V gene. This CDR3 spans 14 amino acids. Trimming took off 4 bases at V and 0 bases at J, with 7 bases between the two ends. The V gene is TRBV14, the J gene TRBJ1-3, with D tentatively TRBD1 (5 bases). This clonotype was obtained from a woman in her 40s in good health and CMV-seropositive. Sequences were obtained from PBMCs. The CDR3 DNA reads as TGTGCCAGCAGCCCGACAGCCTCTGGAAACACCATATATTTT. Its translation is CASSPTASGNTIYF. Using reference TRBV14 and TRBJ1-3 for the parts outside the CDR3, the full variable domain is EAGVTQFPSHSVIEKGQTVTLRCDPISGHDNLYWYRRVMGKEIKFLLHFVKESKQDESGMPNNRFLAERTGGTYSTLKVQPAELEDSGVYFCASSPTASGNTIYFGEGSWLTVV.